This T cell receptor beta chain came from a study of spatial heterogeneity in lung cancer. This clonotype is medium-sized. The library was prepared for alpha chains; this beta chain is a stray read, so its frequency means little. TCRdb fed the 5' RACE reads into MiXCR, producing one record per CDR3 protein. The sample has 5,000 to 5,500 distinct CDR3 sequences, approximately 33% seen once. CDR1 and CDR2 (germline): DFQATT, SNEGSKA (reference sequence). Trimming removed 8 bases at V and 11 bases at J, with 16 bases between. CDR3 length: 11 amino acids. Time point indicated: sample taken at primary tumor resection. Whole RNA came from tumor, nontumor lung or frozen PBMC and was sequenced without being sorted.

The material sequenced was PBMCs, taken at surgery. This TCR came from a female donor with early-stage non-small cell lung cancer. The V and J genes are TRBV20-1 and TRBJ2-1; D is uncertain. CDR3 in DNA: TGCAGTACTGAGAGAGGTGTAAAGCAGTTCTTC. This gives the protein CSTERGVKQFF.